This T cell receptor beta chain was identified in a study of blood T cell repertoires in COVID-19. Turning to the study itself: Sites across the United States, Italy and Spain contributed samples from acute and convalescent COVID-19.

V lost 3 bases and J 1 base, leaving 10 bases between the germline ends. The CDR3 extends over 14 amino acids. CDR1 and CDR2 from the germline V gene are LNHDA and SQIVND (reference sequence). Per the study methods: Counts of nucleated cells, estimated from reference gene primer amplification, were obtained. This table comes from immunoSEQ multiplex PCR, and its TCRdb copy is limited to in-frame clones, with some not included. V and J calls and clone size are given by that table; D and trimming were obtained from the DNA. Of more than 85,000 clones listed, around 84% are singletons. This clonotype was sampled from a man at least 80 years old with acute or convalescent COVID-19. This rearrangement joins TRBV19 to TRBJ2-7, with D unclear. Material for sequencing was peripheral blood. The CDR3 loop reads CASSISYLSYEQYF. In nucleotides, the CDR3 is TGTGCCAGTAGTATTTCTTATCTTTCCTACGAGCAGTACTTC.